This entry describes one TCR beta chain. Its antigen is unknown. The CDR3 is made up of 15 amino acids. Deletions cut 2 bases from V and 8 bases from J, with 15 bases between. Germline-derived CDR1 and CDR2 are LGHDT and YNNKEL (reference sequence). MiXCR, run by TCRdb on the multiplex PCR reads, gives a single entry per CDR3 protein. The repertoire holds roughly 120,000 distinct CDR3 sequences, less than 20% seen once, with roughly 3.5% in the top ten. This sample was included in a study of breast tumors, draining lymph nodes, adjacent tissues. General observations from the study: Data fit most tumor T cells coming from lymph node, expanding in tumor. Tumor TCR diversity was below lymph nodes but above nontumor tissue. Compared with basal-like, luminal-like tumors shared significantly more repertoire with nontumor tissue. Data only fit, rather than demonstrated, lymph node origin of most tumor T cells.

Breast cancer patients provided tissue from their axillary draining lymph nodes. The chain is built from TRBV3-1 and TRBJ1-4; weak D call: TRBD1 (5 bases). The sequenced sample consisted of axillary lymph node tissue. This receptor was identified in a female donor with breast cancer. Some clones in this sample may be carry-over from other donors' samples. CDR3 sequence reads: CASSQMAGPREKLFF. CDR3 DNA: TGTGCCAGCAGCCAAATGGCGGGGCCTAGGGAAAAACTGTTTTTT.